The entry that follows covers one TCR beta chain sequence. Germline V gene sequence: CDR1 SNHLY, CDR2 FYNNEI. The CDR3 spans 14 residues. Trimming removed 6 bases at V and 4 bases at J, with 14 bases between. This table comes from immunoSEQ multiplex PCR, and its TCRdb copy is limited to in-frame clones, with some not included. Of around 200,000 clones in the sample, over 85% were seen once. This record belongs to a study of control samples from healthy donors and cancer patients. The sample comprised blood. This receptor was obtained from a man in his late teens or twenties in good health. This chain connects TRBV2 to TRBJ2-3; perhaps TRBD1 as D (5 bases). CDR3 DNA sequence: TGTGCCAGCAGCATAAATGGACAATCAGATACGCAGTATTTT. The encoded protein is CASSINGQSDTQYF.